Listed below are T cell receptor beta chains from one sample, sequenced in a study of regulatory T cells in long-lasting Graves disease. TCRdb reprocessed the multiplex PCR reads via MiXCR and lists one record per CDR3 protein. The sample contains roughly 450,000 distinct CDR3 sequences, about a quarter of which appear only once. The input for sequencing was peripheral blood mononuclear cells (PBMCs), taken when the disease was refractory, from a patient treated with antithyroid drugs. These receptors were collected from a female donor with Graves disease. CDR3s include the opening cysteine and the closing phenylalanine or tryptophan. Each record gives: CDR3 protein, CDR3 DNA, clone size, CDR3 length, J gene, D gene, V gene. A D gene is named only where the DNA matches it firmly. A clone size is listed for some rows: how often the clone was seen (once, few, many), or a class if it is expanded.

CDR3aa: CASSEALPGGFYNSPLHF
CDR3nt: TGTGCCAGCAGTGAAGCGCTTCCAGGAGGATTCTATAATTCACCCCTCCACTTT
abundance: many
len: 18
j_gene: TRBJ1-6
d_gene: .
v_gene: TRBV2

CDR3aa: CAWGNPGPRGETQYF
CDR3nt: TGTGCCTGGGGCAACCCTGGGCCTAGGGGAGAGACCCAGTACTTC
abundance: many
len: 15
j_gene: TRBJ2-5
d_gene: .
v_gene: TRBV30

CDR3aa: CASSPRTSGRTMGKNIQYF
CDR3nt: TGTGCCAGCAGCCCCAGGACTAGCGGGAGAACGATGGGCAAAAACATTCAGTACTTC
abundance: .
len: 19
j_gene: TRBJ2-4
d_gene: TRBD2
v_gene: TRBV11-2

CDR3aa: CASSYSSGQSLLGETQYF
CDR3nt: TGTGCCAGCAGTTACTCGTCGGGACAGAGTCTCCTCGGGGAGACCCAGTACTTC
abundance: .
len: 18
j_gene: TRBJ2-5
d_gene: TRBD1
v_gene: TRBV6-5

CDR3aa: CASSDDRVVGELFF
CDR3nt: TGTGCCAGCAGCGATGACAGGGTCGTCGGGGAGCTGTTTTTT
abundance: .
len: 14
j_gene: TRBJ2-2
d_gene: TRBD1
v_gene: TRBV2

CDR3aa: CSAPGPNYGYTF
CDR3nt: TGCAGTGCCCCGGGTCCTAACTATGGCTACACCTTC
abundance: many
len: 12
j_gene: TRBJ1-2
d_gene: .
v_gene: TRBV20-1

CDR3aa: CASSLGMDEAFF
CDR3nt: TGTGCCAGCAGCTTAGGTATGGATGAAGCTTTCTTT
abundance: .
len: 12
j_gene: TRBJ1-1
d_gene: .
v_gene: TRBV7-2

CDR3aa: CSVGQGSYEQYF
CDR3nt: TGCAGCGTTGGTCAGGGCTCCTACGAGCAGTACTTC
abundance: many
len: 12
j_gene: TRBJ2-7
d_gene: .
v_gene: TRBV29-1

CDR3aa: CASTWTGETQYF
CDR3nt: TGTGCCAGCACCTGGACAGGGGAGACCCAGTACTTC
abundance: .
len: 12
j_gene: TRBJ2-5
d_gene: TRBD1
v_gene: TRBV5-6

CDR3aa: CASSYHTSGSYEQYF
CDR3nt: TGTGCCAGCAGCTACCACACTAGCGGGAGCTACGAGCAGTACTTC
abundance: many
len: 15
j_gene: TRBJ2-7
d_gene: TRBD2
v_gene: TRBV7-2

CDR3aa: CAWSAQAGNEKLFF
CDR3nt: TGTGCCTGGAGTGCACAAGCGGGTAATGAAAAACTGTTTTTT
abundance: .
len: 14
j_gene: TRBJ1-4
d_gene: .
v_gene: TRBV30

CDR3aa: CASRQGTYGYTF
CDR3nt: TGTGCCAGCAGACAGGGAACCTATGGCTACACCTTC
abundance: many
len: 12
j_gene: TRBJ1-2
d_gene: .
v_gene: TRBV6-1

CDR3aa: CASSPRKGRIEKLFF
CDR3nt: TGTGCCAGCAGTCCCAGGAAGGGTAGGATTGAAAAACTGTTTTTT
abundance: few
len: 15
j_gene: TRBJ1-4
d_gene: .
v_gene: TRBV7-9

CDR3aa: CASSERGRGNTEAFF
CDR3nt: TGTGCCAGCTCAGAACGGGGTAGGGGGAACACTGAAGCTTTCTTT
abundance: many
len: 15
j_gene: TRBJ1-1
d_gene: .
v_gene: TRBV18

CDR3aa: CASSLTQGRSTDTQYF
CDR3nt: TGTGCCAGCAGCCTTACCCAGGGGCGAAGCACAGATACGCAGTATTTT
abundance: few
len: 16
j_gene: TRBJ2-3
d_gene: .
v_gene: TRBV28

CDR3aa: CASSIQGVGASNTGELFF
CDR3nt: TGTGCCAGTAGTATTCAGGGGGTGGGGGCATCCAACACCGGGGAGCTGTTTTTT
abundance: few
len: 18
j_gene: TRBJ2-2
d_gene: TRBD1
v_gene: TRBV19

CDR3aa: CASSLDRGQDGYTF
CDR3nt: TGTGCCAGCAGCTTAGACAGGGGGCAAGATGGCTACACCTTC
abundance: .
len: 14
j_gene: TRBJ1-2
d_gene: TRBD1
v_gene: TRBV11-2

CDR3aa: CSARPGRSLSNYGYTF
CDR3nt: TGCAGTGCTCGACCGGGACGGAGCCTATCTAACTATGGCTACACCTTC
abundance: many
len: 16
j_gene: TRBJ1-2
d_gene: .
v_gene: TRBV20-1

CDR3aa: CSVAEGFLAKNIQYF
CDR3nt: TGCAGCGTCGCCGAGGGGTTCTTAGCCAAAAACATTCAGTACTTC
abundance: .
len: 15
j_gene: TRBJ2-4
d_gene: .
v_gene: TRBV29-1

CDR3aa: CASSDTGLNTEAFF
CDR3nt: TGTGCCAGCAGTGATACAGGTTTGAACACTGAAGCTTTCTTT
abundance: many
len: 14
j_gene: TRBJ1-1
d_gene: .
v_gene: TRBV2

CDR3aa: CSVGILAGNEQFF
CDR3nt: TGCAGCGTTGGGATACTAGCGGGCAATGAGCAGTTCTTC
abundance: .
len: 13
j_gene: TRBJ2-1
d_gene: TRBD2
v_gene: TRBV29-1

CDR3aa: CASLSGSFPFF
CDR3nt: TGTGCCAGCCTTTCGGGATCCTTCCCGTTCTTC
abundance: .
len: 11
j_gene: TRBJ2-1
d_gene: .
v_gene: TRBV2

CDR3aa: CASSEGMNTEAFF
CDR3nt: TGTGCCAGCAGTGAGGGGATGAACACTGAAGCTTTCTTT
abundance: medium-sized
len: 13
j_gene: TRBJ1-1
d_gene: .
v_gene: TRBV6-1

CDR3aa: CASRGDRGQGETQYF
CDR3nt: TGTGCCAGCAGGGGCGACAGGGGGCAGGGAGAGACCCAGTACTTC
abundance: many
len: 15
j_gene: TRBJ2-5
d_gene: TRBD1
v_gene: TRBV12-3/TRBV12-4

CDR3aa: CASSLLLAGVETQYF
CDR3nt: TGTGCCAGCAGTTTACTTCTAGCGGGAGTAGAGACCCAGTACTTC
abundance: few
len: 15
j_gene: TRBJ2-5
d_gene: TRBD2
v_gene: TRBV27

CDR3aa: CASSLVGRSSGNTIYF
CDR3nt: TGCGCCAGCAGCTTGGTAGGACGGTCCTCTGGAAACACCATATATTTT
abundance: .
len: 16
j_gene: TRBJ1-3
d_gene: .
v_gene: TRBV5-1

CDR3aa: CASRTGGMNTEAFF
CDR3nt: TGTGCCAGCAGGACAGGGGGAATGAACACTGAAGCTTTCTTT
abundance: many
len: 14
j_gene: TRBJ1-1
d_gene: TRBD1
v_gene: TRBV27

CDR3aa: CASSQVGRRRENQPQHF
CDR3nt: TGTGCCAGCAGCCAAGTGGGGCGTCGGCGAGAGAATCAGCCCCAGCATTTT
abundance: .
len: 17
j_gene: TRBJ1-5
d_gene: .
v_gene: TRBV4-2

CDR3aa: CASSVDLAGVNEQFF
CDR3nt: TGTGCCAGCAGCGTAGACCTAGCGGGAGTGAATGAGCAGTTCTTC
abundance: .
len: 15
j_gene: TRBJ2-1
d_gene: TRBD2
v_gene: TRBV9

CDR3aa: CASSDGGAYEQYF
CDR3nt: TGTGCCAGCAGTGATGGGGGAGCCTACGAGCAGTACTTC
abundance: many
len: 13
j_gene: TRBJ2-7
d_gene: .
v_gene: TRBV2

CDR3aa: CASSSWTGGDSENTIYF
CDR3nt: TGTGCCAGCAGTTCCTGGACAGGGGGTGACTCTGAAAACACCATATATTTT
abundance: few
len: 17
j_gene: TRBJ1-3
d_gene: TRBD1
v_gene: TRBV6-8

CDR3aa: CASSLVPSKSEETQYF
CDR3nt: TGTGCCAGCAGCTTAGTCCCTTCGAAATCCGAAGAGACCCAGTACTTC
abundance: many
len: 16
j_gene: TRBJ2-5
d_gene: .
v_gene: TRBV7-9

CDR3aa: CAIRTGTGGSYEQYF
CDR3nt: TGTGCCATCAGGACTGGGACAGGGGGTTCCTACGAGCAGTACTTC
abundance: many
len: 15
j_gene: TRBJ2-7
d_gene: TRBD1
v_gene: TRBV10-3

CDR3aa: CASSYRPWVAGADGKETQYF
CDR3nt: TGTGCCAGCAGTTACCGCCCCTGGGTAGCGGGAGCTGATGGTAAAGAGACCCAGTACTTC
abundance: .
len: 20
j_gene: TRBJ2-5
d_gene: TRBD2
v_gene: TRBV6-2/TRBV6-3

CDR3aa: CASSAGQGAGETQYF
CDR3nt: TGTGCCAGCAGCGCCGGACAGGGGGCGGGAGAGACCCAGTACTTC
abundance: many
len: 15
j_gene: TRBJ2-5
d_gene: TRBD1
v_gene: TRBV7-2

CDR3aa: CASSPEQGADEKLFF
CDR3nt: TGCGCCAGCAGCCCCGAACAGGGGGCAGATGAAAAACTGTTTTTT
abundance: .
len: 15
j_gene: TRBJ1-4
d_gene: TRBD1
v_gene: TRBV5-1

CDR3aa: CASSSLEHQNSPLHF
CDR3nt: TGTGCCAGCAGCTCCCTCGAACATCAAAATTCACCCCTCCACTTT
abundance: many
len: 15
j_gene: TRBJ1-6
d_gene: .
v_gene: TRBV7-8

CDR3aa: CSSCDLNTEAFF
CDR3nt: TGCAGCTCGTGTGATTTGAACACTGAAGCTTTCTTT
abundance: few
len: 12
j_gene: TRBJ1-1
d_gene: .
v_gene: TRBV29-1

CDR3aa: CASRPDPGRLYEQYF
CDR3nt: TGTGCCAGTCGCCCAGATCCGGGACGGCTCTACGAGCAGTACTTC
abundance: many
len: 15
j_gene: TRBJ2-7
d_gene: .
v_gene: TRBV2

CDR3aa: CASSGDGLGNAPSSYNEQFF
CDR3nt: TGTGCCAGCAGTGGGGATGGTTTAGGTAACGCCCCTAGCTCCTACAATGAGCAGTTCTTC
abundance: .
len: 20
j_gene: TRBJ2-1
d_gene: .
v_gene: TRBV12-3/TRBV12-4

CDR3aa: CASSDTSGRAVDTQYF
CDR3nt: TGCGCCAGCAGCGATACTAGCGGGAGGGCCGTAGATACGCAGTATTTT
abundance: .
len: 16
j_gene: TRBJ2-3
d_gene: TRBD2
v_gene: TRBV5-1

CDR3aa: CASNPEGTGELFF
CDR3nt: TGTGCCAGCAACCCGGAGGGAACCGGGGAGCTGTTTTTT
abundance: .
len: 13
j_gene: TRBJ2-2
d_gene: .
v_gene: TRBV7-2

CDR3aa: CASSQAGSGGETQYF
CDR3nt: TGTGCCAGCAGCCAAGCCGGGAGCGGAGGAGAGACCCAGTACTTC
abundance: few
len: 15
j_gene: TRBJ2-5
d_gene: .
v_gene: TRBV28

CDR3aa: CSVGDSGLGELFF
CDR3nt: TGCAGCGTTGGCGACAGCGGTTTGGGGGAGCTGTTTTTT
abundance: many
len: 13
j_gene: TRBJ2-2
d_gene: .
v_gene: TRBV29-1

CDR3aa: CAIGQMNTEAFF
CDR3nt: TGTGCCATCGGGCAGATGAACACTGAAGCTTTCTTT
abundance: .
len: 12
j_gene: TRBJ1-1
d_gene: .
v_gene: TRBV10-3

CDR3aa: CASSLGRIGAWGTDAFF
CDR3nt: TGTGCCAGCAGTTTAGGGAGGATTGGTGCCTGGGGCACTGACGCTTTCTTT
abundance: .
len: 17
j_gene: TRBJ1-1
d_gene: .
v_gene: TRBV12-3/TRBV12-4

CDR3aa: CASSTNPGPQETQYF
CDR3nt: TGCGCCAGCAGCACAAACCCCGGGCCCCAAGAGACCCAGTACTTC
abundance: few
len: 15
j_gene: TRBJ2-5
d_gene: .
v_gene: TRBV5-1

CDR3aa: CSVDRGTDTQYF
CDR3nt: TGCAGCGTCGACAGGGGCACAGATACGCAGTATTTT
abundance: .
len: 12
j_gene: TRBJ2-3
d_gene: TRBD1
v_gene: TRBV29-1

CDR3aa: CSARGPLYEQYF
CDR3nt: TGCAGTGCTAGAGGCCCCCTCTACGAGCAGTACTTC
abundance: few
len: 12
j_gene: TRBJ2-7
d_gene: .
v_gene: TRBV20-1

CDR3aa: CSARDRFRNREDYGYTF
CDR3nt: TGCAGTGCTAGAGATAGGTTTAGGAACAGGGAGGACTATGGCTACACCTTC
abundance: few
len: 17
j_gene: TRBJ1-2
d_gene: .
v_gene: TRBV20-1

CDR3aa: CASSLRLVGKAFF
CDR3nt: TGTGCCAGCAGTTTACGGCTTGTGGGGAAAGCTTTCTTT
abundance: many
len: 13
j_gene: TRBJ1-1
d_gene: .
v_gene: TRBV28

CDR3aa: CASTPAIDSGYTF
CDR3nt: TGTGCCAGTACTCCGGCTATCGATTCTGGCTACACCTTC
abundance: .
len: 13
j_gene: TRBJ1-2
d_gene: .
v_gene: TRBV19

CDR3aa: CASSLSALGETQYF
CDR3nt: TGTGCCAGCAGTTTGAGTGCGTTGGGAGAGACCCAGTACTTC
abundance: many
len: 14
j_gene: TRBJ2-5
d_gene: .
v_gene: TRBV28

CDR3aa: CASSNNQNTGELFF
CDR3nt: TGTGCCAGCAGTAACAACCAAAACACCGGGGAGCTGTTTTTT
abundance: once
len: 14
j_gene: TRBJ2-2
d_gene: .
v_gene: TRBV6-1